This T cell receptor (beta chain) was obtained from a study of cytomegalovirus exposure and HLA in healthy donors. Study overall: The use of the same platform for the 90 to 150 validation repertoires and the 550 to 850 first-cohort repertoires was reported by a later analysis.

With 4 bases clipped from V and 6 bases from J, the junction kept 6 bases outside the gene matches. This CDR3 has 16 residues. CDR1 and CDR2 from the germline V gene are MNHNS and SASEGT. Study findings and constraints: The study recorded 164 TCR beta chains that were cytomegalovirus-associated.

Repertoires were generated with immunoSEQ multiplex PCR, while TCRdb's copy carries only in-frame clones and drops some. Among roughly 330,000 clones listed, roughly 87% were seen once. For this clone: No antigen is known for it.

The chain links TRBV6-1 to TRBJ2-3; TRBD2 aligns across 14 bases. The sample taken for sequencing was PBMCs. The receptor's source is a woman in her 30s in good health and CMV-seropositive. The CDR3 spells CASSATSGRAGDTQYF. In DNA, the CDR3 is TGTGCCAGCAGTGCGACTAGCGGGAGGGCCGGGGATACGCAGTATTTT.